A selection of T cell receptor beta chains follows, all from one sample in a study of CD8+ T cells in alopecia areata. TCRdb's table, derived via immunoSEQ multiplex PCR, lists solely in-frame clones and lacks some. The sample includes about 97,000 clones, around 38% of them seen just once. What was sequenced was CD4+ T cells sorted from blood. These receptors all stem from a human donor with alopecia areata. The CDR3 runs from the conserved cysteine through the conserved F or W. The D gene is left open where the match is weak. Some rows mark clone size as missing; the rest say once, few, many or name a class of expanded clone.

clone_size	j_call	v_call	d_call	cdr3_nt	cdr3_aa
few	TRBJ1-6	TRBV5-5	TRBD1	TGTGCCAGCAGCCAGACAGGGGATAATTCACCCCTCCACTTT	CASSQTGDNSPLHF
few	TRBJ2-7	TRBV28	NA	TGTGCCAGCAGTTTATTGGCATACGAGCAGTACTTC	CASSLLAYEQYF
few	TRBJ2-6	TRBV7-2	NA	TGTGCCAGCAGCTTAGACAGGGCCTCTGGGGCCAACGTCCTGACTTTC	CASSLDRASGANVLTF
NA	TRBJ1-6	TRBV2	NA	TGTGCCAGCAGTCCCCTATCAGGGAGGGGCAATTCACCCCTCCACTTT	CASSPLSGRGNSPLHF
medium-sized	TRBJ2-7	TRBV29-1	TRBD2	TGCAGCCCCCCGGGAGGGAGGACGCAGTACTTC	CSPPGGRTQYF
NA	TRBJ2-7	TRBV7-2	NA	TGTGCCAGCAAGGAGCGACGAAACTCCTACGAGCAGTACTTC	CASKERRNSYEQYF
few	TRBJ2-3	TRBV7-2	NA	TGTGCCAGCAAGGGGGGCACAGATACGCAGTATTTT	CASKGGTDTQYF
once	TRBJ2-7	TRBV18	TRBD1	TGTGCCAGCTCAACGACAGGGTTTACCTACGAGCAGTACTTC	CASSTTGFTYEQYF
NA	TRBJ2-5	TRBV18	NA	TGTGCCAGCTCAGCGCTTGGAGAAGAGACCCAGTACTTC	CASSALGEETQYF
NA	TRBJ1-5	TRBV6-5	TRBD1	TGTGCCAGCAGTTGGGACAGGCTAAATCAGCCCCAGCATTTT	CASSWDRLNQPQHF
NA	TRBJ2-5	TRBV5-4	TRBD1	TGTGCCAGCAGCCCTAACACCGGACAGGGCAGGCGGGAGACCCAGTACTTC	CASSPNTGQGRRETQYF
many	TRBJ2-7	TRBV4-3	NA	TGCGCCAGCAGCCAAGCCGCCTTTTCCTACGAGCAGTACTTC	CASSQAAFSYEQYF
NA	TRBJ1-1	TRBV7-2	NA	TGTGCCAGCAGCCAGCAGGGAAACACTGAAGCTTTCTTT	CASSQQGNTEAFF
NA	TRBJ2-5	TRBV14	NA	TGTGCCAGCAGCCAAGCGCTCAGTGTCGCGGAGACCCAGTACTTC	CASSQALSVAETQYF
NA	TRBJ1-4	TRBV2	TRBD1	TGTGCCAGCCTGTGGGACAGTAATGAAAAACTGTTTTTT	CASLWDSNEKLFF
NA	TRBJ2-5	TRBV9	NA	TGTGCCAGCAGCCCTGGTCGGGGGGAGACCCAGTACTTC	CASSPGRGETQYF
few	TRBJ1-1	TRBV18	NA	TGTGCCAGCTCACCACTCCCAGACAGGGAAGCTTTCTTT	CASSPLPDREAFF
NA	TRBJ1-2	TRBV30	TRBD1	TGTGCCTCCGGGACAGGGCCATCGGGGTATGGCTACACCTTC	CASGTGPSGYGYTF
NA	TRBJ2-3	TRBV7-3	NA	TGTGCCAGCAGCTTATTTGGGACGGACACAGATACGCAGTATTTT	CASSLFGTDTDTQYF
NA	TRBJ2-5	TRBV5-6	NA	TGTGCCAGCAGCTTGGTGGGGGCCGGGGAGACCCAGTACTTC	CASSLVGAGETQYF
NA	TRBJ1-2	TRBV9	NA	TGTGCCAGCAGCGCAACTCATCAGCTATCGGGCTACACCTTC	CASSATHQLSGYTF
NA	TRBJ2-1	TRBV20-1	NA	TGCAGTGCTTCAAGGGAGGCGGAGCAGTTCTTC	CSASREAEQFF
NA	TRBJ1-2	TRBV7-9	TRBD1	TGTGCCAGCAGCTCAGGACAGGGCCGTAACTATGGCTACACCTTC	CASSSGQGRNYGYTF
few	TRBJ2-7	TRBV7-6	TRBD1	TGTGCCAGCAGCTTAGATGACAGGGGATACGAGCAGTACTTC	CASSLDDRGYEQYF
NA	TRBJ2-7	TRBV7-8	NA	TGTGCCAGCAGCCCGGGGTACGGCAGCTCCTACGAGCAGTACTTC	CASSPGYGSSYEQYF
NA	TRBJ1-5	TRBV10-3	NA	TGTGCCATCAGTGAACCTAATCAGCCCCAGCATTTT	CAISEPNQPQHF
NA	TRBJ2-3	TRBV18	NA	TGTGCCAGCTCACCAACGACAGATACGCAGTATTTT	CASSPTTDTQYF
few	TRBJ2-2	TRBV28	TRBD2	TGTGCCAGCAACCCGCTAGCGGATAACACCGGGGAGCTGTTTTTT	CASNPLADNTGELFF
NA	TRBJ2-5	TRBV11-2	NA	TGTGCCAGCAGCTTTATGGCCCGATTCGAGACCCAGTACTTC	CASSFMARFETQYF
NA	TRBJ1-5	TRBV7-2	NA	TGTGCCAGCAGCCAGGACGGTTACAATCAGCCCCAGCATTTT	CASSQDGYNQPQHF